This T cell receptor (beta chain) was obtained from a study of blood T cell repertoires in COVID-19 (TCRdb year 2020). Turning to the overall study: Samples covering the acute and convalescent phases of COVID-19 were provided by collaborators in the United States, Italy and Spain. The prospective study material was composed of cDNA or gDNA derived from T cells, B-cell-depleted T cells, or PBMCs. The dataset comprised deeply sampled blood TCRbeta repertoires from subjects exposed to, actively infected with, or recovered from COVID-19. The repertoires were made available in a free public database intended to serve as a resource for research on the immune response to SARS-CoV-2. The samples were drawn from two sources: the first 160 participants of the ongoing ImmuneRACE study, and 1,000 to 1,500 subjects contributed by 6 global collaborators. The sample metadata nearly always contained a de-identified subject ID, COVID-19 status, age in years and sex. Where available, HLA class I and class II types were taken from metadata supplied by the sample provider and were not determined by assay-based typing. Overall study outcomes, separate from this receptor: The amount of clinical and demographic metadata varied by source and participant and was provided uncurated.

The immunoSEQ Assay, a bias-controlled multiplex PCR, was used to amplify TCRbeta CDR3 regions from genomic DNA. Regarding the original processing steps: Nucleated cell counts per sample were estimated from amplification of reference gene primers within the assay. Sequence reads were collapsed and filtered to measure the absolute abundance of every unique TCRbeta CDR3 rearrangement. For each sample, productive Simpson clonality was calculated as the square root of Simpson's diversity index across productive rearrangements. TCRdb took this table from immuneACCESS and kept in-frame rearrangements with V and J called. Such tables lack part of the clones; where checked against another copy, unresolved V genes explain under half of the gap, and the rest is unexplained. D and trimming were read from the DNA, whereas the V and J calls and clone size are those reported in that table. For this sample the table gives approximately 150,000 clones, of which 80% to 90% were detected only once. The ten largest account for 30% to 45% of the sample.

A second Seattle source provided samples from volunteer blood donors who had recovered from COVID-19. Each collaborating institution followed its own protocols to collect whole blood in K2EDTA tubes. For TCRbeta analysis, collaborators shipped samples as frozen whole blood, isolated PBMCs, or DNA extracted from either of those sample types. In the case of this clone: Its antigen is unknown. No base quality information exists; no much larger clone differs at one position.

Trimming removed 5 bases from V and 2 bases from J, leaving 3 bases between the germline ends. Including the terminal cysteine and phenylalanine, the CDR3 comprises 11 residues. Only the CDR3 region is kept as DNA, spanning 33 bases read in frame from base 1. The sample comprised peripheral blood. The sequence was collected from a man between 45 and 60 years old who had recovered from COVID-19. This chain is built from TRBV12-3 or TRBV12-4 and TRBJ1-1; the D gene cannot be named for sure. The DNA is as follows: TGTGCCAGCAGTCCAAACACTGAAGCTTTCTTT. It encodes CASSPNTEAFF.